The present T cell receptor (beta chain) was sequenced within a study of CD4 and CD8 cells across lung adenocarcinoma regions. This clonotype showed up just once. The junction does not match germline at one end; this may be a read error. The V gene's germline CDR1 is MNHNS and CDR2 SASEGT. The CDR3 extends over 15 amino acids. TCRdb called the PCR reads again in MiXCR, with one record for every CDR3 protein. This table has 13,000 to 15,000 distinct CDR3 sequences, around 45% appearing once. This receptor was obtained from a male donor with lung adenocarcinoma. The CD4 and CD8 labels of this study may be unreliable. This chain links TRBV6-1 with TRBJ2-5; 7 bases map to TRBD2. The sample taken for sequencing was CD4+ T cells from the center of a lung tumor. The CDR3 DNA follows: TGTGCCAGCAGTGAAATGGCTAGCGGCAAAGACACCCAGTACTTC. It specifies CASSEMASGKDTQYF.